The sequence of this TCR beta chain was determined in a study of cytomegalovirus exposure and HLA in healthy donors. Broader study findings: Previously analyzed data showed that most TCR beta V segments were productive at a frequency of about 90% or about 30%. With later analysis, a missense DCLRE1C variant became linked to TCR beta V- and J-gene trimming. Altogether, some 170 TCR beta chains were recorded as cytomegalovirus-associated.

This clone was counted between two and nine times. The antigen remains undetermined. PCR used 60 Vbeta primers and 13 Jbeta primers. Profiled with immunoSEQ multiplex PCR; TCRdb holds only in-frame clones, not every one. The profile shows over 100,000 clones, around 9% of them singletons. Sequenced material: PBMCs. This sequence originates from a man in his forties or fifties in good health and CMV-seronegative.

CDR3 residues: CASSPWDSDYNEQFF. The CDR3 DNA reads as TGTGCCAGCAGCCCTTGGGACAGTGATTACAATGAGCAGTTCTTC. This chain uses TRBV7-2 with TRBJ2-1; 7 bases map to TRBD1. There are 15 residues in the CDR3. Germline values: CDR1 SGHTA, CDR2 FQGNSA. The trim removed 5 bases at V and 4 bases at J, leaving 8 bases unmatched.